This T cell receptor beta chain originates from a study of spatial heterogeneity in lung cancer. Study at large: Sequenced follow-up PBMC samples came a median of roughly two years after resection, where available.

Turning to this clonotype: Its antigen is currently unknown.

Germline values: CDR1 SGHAT, CDR2 FQNNGV. With 1 base removed from V and 6 bases from J, the gap between germline ends came to 6 bases. This CDR3 has 12 amino acids. MiXCR, run by TCRdb on the 5' RACE reads, gives a single entry per CDR3 protein. The sample has approximately 30,000 distinct CDR3 sequences, less than 11% seen once. General study findings and limits: Ubiquitous, expanded tumor-derived TCRs were more frequently observed in blood at resection than at follow-up.

Time point noted: blood at routine non-recurrence follow-up after resection. TCRs were sequenced from unsorted whole RNA of tumor, nontumor lung or PBMC. The receptor was isolated from a female donor with early-stage non-small cell lung cancer. The input for sequencing was PBMCs, taken at follow-up. The chain is built from TRBV11-2 and TRBJ1-2; D perhaps matches TRBD1 (5 bases). For the CDR3, the DNA is TGTGCCAGCAGCTTAGGAGGGGATGGCTACACCTTC. Translating it yields CASSLGGDGYTF. The variable domain in full, with the rest retrieved from reference TRBV11-2 and TRBJ1-2, is EAGVAQSPRYKIIEKRQSVAFWCNPISGHATLYWYQQILGQGPKLLIQFQNNGVVDDSQLPKDRFSAERLKGVDSTLKIQPAKLEDSAVYLCASSLGGDGYTFGSGTRLTVV.